These T cell receptor beta chains were read from a single sample in a study of cytomegalovirus exposure and HLA in healthy donors. Only in-frame clones appear in the TCRdb table, and some are missing; sequencing was by immunoSEQ multiplex PCR. Altogether about 160,000 clones are present, approximately 80% being singletons, with the ten largest covering around 1.6%. Sequenced sample: PBMCs. The source is a woman aged 18-30 years in good health and CMV-seronegative. Each CDR3 is given with its conserved first and last residue. The order of the fields is J gene, D gene, V gene, CDR3 length, CDR3 protein, CDR3 DNA. A D gene is named only where the DNA matches it firmly.

j_gene: TRBJ2-5; d_gene: .; v_gene: TRBV20-1; len: 11; CDR3aa: CSVSQRETQYF; CDR3nt: TGCAGTGTTTCCCAGCGGGAGACCCAGTACTTC
j_gene: TRBJ2-7; d_gene: TRBD2; v_gene: TRBV11-2; len: 16; CDR3aa: CASSPLKRGGSYEQYF; CDR3nt: TGTGCCAGCAGCCCCCTAAAGCGGGGGGGGTCCTACGAGCAGTACTTC
j_gene: TRBJ1-2; d_gene: .; v_gene: TRBV6-1; len: 11; CDR3aa: CASSTNYGYTF; CDR3nt: TGTGCCAGCAGTACAAACTATGGCTACACCTTC
j_gene: TRBJ1-4; d_gene: .; v_gene: TRBV6-5; len: 15; CDR3aa: CASSYDGRGGEKLFF; CDR3nt: TGTGCCAGCAGTTACGATGGGAGAGGAGGTGAAAAACTGTTTTTT
j_gene: TRBJ1-1; d_gene: .; v_gene: TRBV2; len: 11; CDR3aa: CASSYGPEAFF; CDR3nt: TGTGCCAGCAGCTATGGTCCTGAAGCTTTCTTT
j_gene: TRBJ2-7; d_gene: .; v_gene: TRBV29-1; len: 15; CDR3aa: CSVVWASRGGYEQYF; CDR3nt: TGCAGCGTTGTCTGGGCATCCCGGGGAGGCTACGAGCAGTACTTC
j_gene: TRBJ2-5; d_gene: TRBD2; v_gene: TRBV11-3; len: 13; CDR3aa: CASSFGLVETQYF; CDR3nt: TGTGCCAGCAGCTTTGGACTAGTGGAGACCCAGTACTTC
j_gene: TRBJ2-2; d_gene: .; v_gene: TRBV7-8; len: 14; CDR3aa: CASSHRLNTGELFF; CDR3nt: TGTGCCAGCAGCCACCGACTGAACACCGGGGAGCTGTTTTTT
j_gene: TRBJ1-2; d_gene: TRBD1; v_gene: TRBV28; len: 16; CDR3aa: CASSLLEGQPNYGYTF; CDR3nt: TGTGCCAGCAGTCTATTGGAGGGACAGCCTAACTATGGCTACACCTTC
j_gene: TRBJ1-3; d_gene: .; v_gene: TRBV6-1; len: 14; CDR3aa: CASSADFTGNTIYF; CDR3nt: TGTGCCAGCAGTGCCGACTTTACTGGAAACACCATATATTTT
j_gene: TRBJ1-2; d_gene: TRBD1; v_gene: TRBV28; len: 16; CDR3aa: CASSLVSQGVTYGYTF; CDR3nt: TGTGCCAGCAGTTTAGTGAGCCAGGGGGTGACCTATGGCTACACCTTC
j_gene: TRBJ2-3; d_gene: .; v_gene: TRBV6-4; len: 13; CDR3aa: CASRGAGSDTQYF; CDR3nt: TGTGCCAGCAGAGGGGCAGGGTCAGATACGCAGTATTTT
j_gene: TRBJ1-1; d_gene: .; v_gene: TRBV7-9; len: 14; CDR3aa: CASSLAGGSTEAFF; CDR3nt: TGTGCCAGCAGCTTAGCGGGGGGGAGTACTGAAGCTTTCTTT
j_gene: TRBJ2-7; d_gene: TRBD1; v_gene: TRBV6-5; len: 15; CDR3aa: CASSQGAGRGREQYF; CDR3nt: TGTGCCAGCAGCCAGGGGGCCGGCAGGGGGAGGGAGCAGTACTTC
j_gene: TRBJ2-7; d_gene: .; v_gene: TRBV27; len: 16; CDR3aa: CASSFSLGLMDYEQYF; CDR3nt: TGTGCCAGCAGTTTTTCCCTGGGACTGATGGACTACGAGCAGTACTTC
j_gene: TRBJ1-1; d_gene: TRBD1; v_gene: TRBV5-1; len: 14; CDR3aa: CASSAGQMNTEAFF; CDR3nt: TGCGCCAGCAGCGCGGGACAGATGAACACTGAAGCTTTCTTT